The rows below give T cell receptor beta chains drawn from one sample of a study of blood T cell repertoires in COVID-19. Using immunoSEQ multiplex PCR, the repertoire was profiled, and TCRdb retains in-frame clones only, with some absent. Of around 60,000 clones listed, around 90% are singletons. Sample: peripheral blood. The receptor source for this set is a woman older than 75 with active COVID-19. The CDR3 runs from the conserved cysteine through the conserved F or W. A D gene is named only where the DNA matches it firmly. The listing skips clone size in some rows; elsewhere it reads once, few, many or a size class.

clone_size	j_call	v_call	d_call	cdr3_aa	cdr3_nt
NA	TRBJ2-1	TRBV5-4	TRBD2	CASSLAVAGGYNEQFF	TGTGCCAGCAGCTTGGCCGTAGCGGGGGGGTACAATGAGCAGTTCTTC
NA	TRBJ2-1	TRBV7-9	TRBD2	CASSPAPGLAGVLGEQFF	TGTGCCAGCAGCCCAGCCCCGGGACTAGCGGGAGTTTTGGGTGAGCAGTTCTTC
NA	TRBJ2-3	TRBV25-1	TRBD2	CASSERASGGTDTQYF	TGTGCCAGCAGTGAACGGGCTAGCGGGGGCACAGATACGCAGTATTTT
few	TRBJ2-5	TRBV4-2	TRBD2	CASSQGGTSGQETQYF	TGTGCCAGCAGCCAAGGGGGGACTAGCGGTCAAGAGACCCAGTACTTC
NA	TRBJ2-5	TRBV19	TRBD2	CASSLLADLGGAQYF	TGTGCCAGTAGTTTGTTAGCGGACCTGGGGGGGGCCCAGTACTTC
once	TRBJ2-3	TRBV28	TRBD2	CASSAVGGGAGDTQYF	TGTGCCAGCAGTGCCGTCGGCGGGGGGGCAGGTGATACGCAGTATTTT
NA	TRBJ1-2	TRBV21-1	NA	CASSRGGIVYGYTF	TGTGCCAGCAGCCGCGGGGGGATCGTCTATGGCTACACCTTC
NA	TRBJ2-2	TRBV19	TRBD2	CASSAGLADNGELFF	TGTGCCAGTAGTGCGGGACTAGCGGACAACGGGGAGCTGTTTTTT
few	TRBJ2-7	TRBV28	NA	CASSFPAGAREQYF	TGTGCCAGCAGTTTTCCCGCAGGGGCCAGGGAGCAGTACTTC
NA	TRBJ2-3	TRBV28	TRBD1	CASSYPWAGGGTDTQYF	TGTGCCAGCAGTTACCCCTGGGCAGGGGGCGGCACAGATACGCAGTATTTT
NA	TRBJ1-3	TRBV30	TRBD1	CAWGDRTGNTIYF	TGTGCCTGGGGGGACAGGACTGGAAACACCATATATTTT
NA	TRBJ2-2	TRBV3-1/TRBV3-2	NA	CASSSGEGELFF	TGTGCCAGCAGCTCCGGTGAGGGGGAGCTGTTTTTT
NA	TRBJ1-3	TRBV10-3	NA	CAISESTGGNTIYF	TGTGCCATCAGTGAGTCGACGGGGGGAAACACCATATATTTT
NA	TRBJ2-2	TRBV9	TRBD2	CASSGGLAGGTNTGELFF	TGTGCCAGCAGCGGAGGACTAGCGGGGGGTACGAACACCGGGGAGCTGTTTTTT
NA	TRBJ2-3	TRBV4-1	TRBD2	CASSQIPPAIAGGRNTQYF	TGCGCCAGCAGCCAAATCCCTCCAGCCATAGCGGGGGGGCGAAATACGCAGTATTTT
NA	TRBJ2-1	TRBV10-3	TRBD2	CAITAAGGGNEQFF	TGTGCCATCACTGCCGCGGGGGGGGGCAATGAGCAGTTCTTC
NA	TRBJ2-1	TRBV7-7	NA	CASSLAADSGYNEQFF	TGTGCTAGCAGCTTAGCGGCAGATAGCGGCTACAATGAGCAGTTCTTC
NA	TRBJ1-5	TRBV19	NA	CASSPMWGGNQPQHF	TGTGCCAGTAGTCCTATGTGGGGGGGCAATCAGCCCCAGCATTTT
NA	TRBJ2-1	TRBV23-1	TRBD2	CASSQEALAGGPSLSGEQFF	TGCGCCAGCAGTCAAGAGGCTCTAGCGGGAGGGCCGAGCCTAAGTGGGGAGCAGTTCTTC
NA	TRBJ1-1	TRBV5-1	NA	CASSLTGNTEAFF	TGCGCCAGCAGCTTAACTGGGAACACTGAAGCTTTCTTT
NA	TRBJ2-7	TRBV27	NA	CASRPRQGPYEQYF	TGTGCCAGCAGGCCTAGGCAGGGGCCCTACGAGCAGTACTTC
NA	TRBJ1-2	TRBV11-2	TRBD1	CASSIPGQFYGYTF	TGTGCCAGCAGCATCCCGGGACAGTTCTATGGCTACACCTTC
NA	TRBJ2-1	TRBV6-5	NA	CASSYSKGKYGQFF	TGTGCCAGCAGTTACTCGAAGGGGAAGTACGGGCAGTTCTTC
NA	TRBJ2-1	TRBV24-1	TRBD1	CATSDSGGFYSYNEQFF	TGTGCCACCAGTGATTCAGGGGGCTTTTACTCCTACAATGAGCAGTTCTTC
NA	TRBJ2-6	TRBV15	NA	CATSRDRRGANVLTF	TGTGCCACCAGCAGAGATCGGAGGGGTGCCAACGTCCTGACTTTC
NA	TRBJ1-2	TRBV9	TRBD1	CASSVEGALGYTF	TGTGCCAGCAGCGTAGAGGGGGCGCTCGGCTACACCTTC
NA	TRBJ1-5	TRBV18	TRBD1	CASSLRQGAGYNQPQHF	TGTGCCAGCTCACTACGACAGGGGGCCGGTTACAATCAGCCCCAGCATTTT
NA	TRBJ1-3	TRBV28	NA	CASSLLQSSGNTIYF	TGTGCCAGCAGTTTATTACAGAGCTCTGGAAACACCATATATTTT
once	TRBJ2-3	TRBV28	TRBD2	CASNTRLAQHTDTQYF	TGTGCCAGCAATACTAGACTAGCGCAACACACAGATACGCAGTATTTT
NA	TRBJ2-3	TRBV2	NA	CASTKQDVSSTDTQYF	TGTGCCAGCACCAAACAGGACGTCTCTAGCACAGATACGCAGTATTTT
NA	TRBJ2-2	TRBV10-3	TRBD2	CAISLGGAGTGELFF	TGTGCCATCAGCCTCGGGGGGGCCGGCACCGGGGAGCTGTTTTTT
NA	TRBJ1-2	TRBV4-1	TRBD1	CASSRRTGEGYGYTF	TGCGCCAGCAGCCGGAGGACAGGGGAAGGCTATGGCTACACCTTC
once	TRBJ2-3	TRBV11-2	TRBD1	CASSPDRVADTQYF	TGTGCCAGCAGCCCGGACAGGGTCGCAGATACGCAGTATTTT
NA	TRBJ2-5	TRBV9	TRBD1	CASSPDRGIQETQYF	TGTGCCAGCAGCCCAGACAGGGGGATACAAGAGACCCAGTACTTC
NA	TRBJ2-2	TRBV24-1	NA	CATSDLGQTPDQLFF	TGTGCCACCAGTGACCTAGGACAGACCCCCGATCAGCTGTTTTTT
NA	TRBJ2-2	TRBV3-1/TRBV3-2	NA	CASSQGQLHANTGELFF	TGTGCCAGCAGCCAAGGACAGCTCCACGCGAACACCGGGGAGCTGTTTTTT
NA	TRBJ2-3	TRBV3-1/TRBV3-2	TRBD1	CASSKETGPTDTQYF	TGTGCCAGCAGCAAAGAGACAGGGCCCACAGATACGCAGTATTTT
NA	TRBJ2-7	TRBV15	NA	CATSRTGDSYEQYF	TGTGCCACCAGCAGGACAGGAGATTCCTACGAGCAGTACTTC
NA	TRBJ2-1	TRBV5-6	NA	CASSFGVSSYNEQFF	TGTGCCAGCAGCTTCGGAGTCTCTTCCTACAATGAGCAGTTCTTC
NA	TRBJ1-1	TRBV10-2	NA	CASSGVRGTEAFF	TGCGCCAGCAGCGGAGTCAGGGGCACTGAAGCTTTCTTT
NA	TRBJ2-1	TRBV5-1	NA	CASSLAGWDNEQFF	TGCGCCAGCAGCTTGGCCGGGTGGGACAATGAGCAGTTCTTC
NA	TRBJ2-1	TRBV4-2	TRBD2	CASSQDGTSGDLGQFF	TGTGCCAGCAGCCAAGATGGGACTAGCGGGGACCTGGGGCAGTTCTTC
NA	TRBJ2-4	TRBV23-1	NA	CASSQSYRNLAKNIQYF	TGCGCCAGCAGTCAATCCTACAGGAACCTAGCCAAAAACATTCAGTACTTC
NA	TRBJ2-3	TRBV6-1	TRBD1	CASRERGPDPSTDTQYF	TGTGCCAGCAGGGAAAGGGGGCCTGATCCTAGCACAGATACGCAGTATTTT
NA	TRBJ1-2	TRBV4-1	TRBD1	CASRSRDSLGYGYTF	TGCGCCAGCAGGAGCCGGGACAGTTTGGGCTATGGCTACACCTTC
NA	TRBJ2-4	TRBV18	TRBD2	CASSPLAGENIQYF	TGTGCCAGCTCACCACTAGCGGGGGAAAACATTCAGTACTTC
NA	TRBJ1-3	TRBV29-1	NA	CSVEDNSSGGNTIYF	TGCAGCGTTGAAGATAACAGCTCGGGGGGAAACACCATATATTTT
NA	TRBJ2-1	TRBV25-1	TRBD1	CASSDHGTGGYNEQFF	TGTGCCAGCAGTGACCATGGGACAGGGGGTTACAATGAGCAGTTCTTC
once	TRBJ1-5	TRBV30	NA	CAWSNRELSNQPQHF	TGTGCCTGGAGTAACAGGGAGCTTAGCAATCAGCCCCAGCATTTT
NA	TRBJ2-7	TRBV5-4	NA	CASSPLSGSYEQYF	TGTGCCAGCAGCCCCCTGAGCGGGTCCTACGAGCAGTACTTC
NA	TRBJ2-3	TRBV21-1	NA	CASSKAGEETDTQYF	TGTGCCAGCAGCAAAGCAGGAGAAGAGACAGATACGCAGTATTTT
NA	TRBJ2-1	TRBV29-1	NA	CSVPSGGYNEQFF	TGCAGCGTGCCAAGCGGTGGGTACAATGAGCAGTTCTTC
NA	TRBJ1-5	TRBV12-5	NA	CASGLAHIPQPQHF	TGTGCTAGTGGTTTGGCCCACATTCCTCAGCCCCAGCATTTT
NA	TRBJ1-2	TRBV4-1	TRBD1	CASSFDRGHYGYTF	TGCGCCAGCAGCTTCGACAGGGGACACTATGGCTACACCTTC
NA	TRBJ2-4	TRBV7-2	NA	CASSLKGMGIQYF	TGTGCCAGCAGCTTAAAGGGGATGGGCATTCAGTACTTC